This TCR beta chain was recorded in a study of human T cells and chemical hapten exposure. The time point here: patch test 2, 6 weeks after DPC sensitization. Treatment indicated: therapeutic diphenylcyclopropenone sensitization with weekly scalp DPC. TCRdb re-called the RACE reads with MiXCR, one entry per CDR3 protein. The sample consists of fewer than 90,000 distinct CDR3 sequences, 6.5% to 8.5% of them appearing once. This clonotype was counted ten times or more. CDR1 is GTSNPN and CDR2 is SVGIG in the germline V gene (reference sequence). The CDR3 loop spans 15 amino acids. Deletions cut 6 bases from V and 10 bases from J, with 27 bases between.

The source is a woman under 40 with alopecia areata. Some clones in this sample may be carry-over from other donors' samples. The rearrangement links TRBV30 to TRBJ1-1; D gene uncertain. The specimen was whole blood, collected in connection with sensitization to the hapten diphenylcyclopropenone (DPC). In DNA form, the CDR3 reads TGTGCCTGTATCCTCCAGTCGGGTAGGGTTTCGGCAGCTTTCTTT. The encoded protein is CACILQSGRVSAAFF. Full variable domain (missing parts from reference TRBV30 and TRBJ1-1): SQTIHQWPATLVQPVGSPLSLECTVEGTSNPNLYWYRQAAGRGLQLLFYSVGIGQISSEVPQNLSASRPQDRQFILSSKKLLLSDSGFYLCACILQSGRVSAAFFGQGTRLTVV.